The rows below give T cell receptor beta chains drawn from one sample of a study of T-cell memory formation after mild COVID-19. TCRdb reprocessed the 5' RACE reads with MiXCR, giving one entry per CDR3 protein. The table has about 350,000 distinct CDR3 sequences, around 28% seen once; the top ten hold approximately 13%. The material sequenced was PBMCs or a T cell subset sorted from them (not recorded which). The source is an adult woman who had mild COVID-19 (a few samples of this study predate the infection). Cell type and time point are not known. Both conserved end residues are part of each CDR3. D genes are given only for firm matches. Expanded clones are given a class, and other clones once, few, many or no size at all.

TRBJ1-2	-	TRBV5-6	-	CASSFEDRYNYGYTF	TGTGCCAGCAGCTTTGAAGACAGATACAACTATGGCTACACCTTC
TRBJ2-2	few	TRBV13	-	CASSLVGPNTGELFF	TGTGCCAGCAGCTTAGTGGGGCCGAACACCGGGGAGCTGTTTTTT
TRBJ2-1	-	TRBV20-1	-	CSASLLNEQFF	TGCAGTGCTAGTCTACTAAATGAGCAGTTCTTC
TRBJ1-5	few	TRBV6-2/TRBV6-3	-	CASSGRQSMREPQHF	TGTGCCAGCAGCGGACGACAGAGCATGAGGGAGCCCCAGCATTTT
TRBJ2-7	-	TRBV4-3	-	CASSQGAQISYEQYF	TGCGCCAGCAGCCAAGGGGCGCAGATCTCCTACGAGCAGTACTTC
TRBJ2-2	few	TRBV7-6	-	CASSLGLSHNTGELFF	TGTGCCAGCAGCTTAGGACTGTCGCATAACACCGGGGAGCTGTTTTTT
TRBJ1-1	-	TRBV20-1	TRBD1	CSARDWGRGMGTEAFF	TGCAGTGCTAGAGATTGGGGCAGGGGGATGGGCACTGAAGCTTTCTTT
TRBJ2-5	-	TRBV5-6	TRBD2	CASSLWGGTETQYF	TGTGCCAGCAGCTTGTGGGGAGGGACAGAGACCCAGTACTTC
TRBJ1-5	few	TRBV6-5	-	CASSYAGGFNQPQHF	TGTGCCAGCAGTTACGCGGGGGGCTTCAATCAGCCCCAGCATTTT
TRBJ2-1	-	TRBV29-1	-	CSVDGVKGDEQFF	TGCAGCGTTGATGGTGTGAAAGGCGATGAGCAGTTCTTC
TRBJ1-1	few	TRBV20-1	-	CSARDIGRGRNTEAFF	TGCAGTGCTAGAGATATAGGACGGGGACGAAACACTGAAGCTTTCTTT
TRBJ1-1	few	TRBV9	-	CASSVEGLAGQNTEAFF	TGTGCCAGCAGCGTAGAGGGCTTGGCGGGACAGAACACTGAAGCTTTCTTT
TRBJ2-3	many	TRBV7-8	TRBD2	CASSPGLAADTQYF	TGTGCCAGCAGCCCAGGACTAGCGGCAGATACGCAGTATTTT
TRBJ2-5	-	TRBV5-1	-	CASSLRDPQETQYF	TGCGCCAGCAGCTTGCGCGATCCTCAGGAGACCCAGTACTTC
TRBJ1-5	few	TRBV12-3/TRBV12-4	-	CASSPRPGQPQHF	TGTGCCAGCAGTCCCCGACCTGGGCAGCCCCAGCATTTT
TRBJ1-3	few	TRBV7-9	-	CASSSRDPRNTIYF	TGTGCCAGCAGCTCCCGGGATCCTCGAAACACCATATATTTT
TRBJ2-3	-	TRBV7-9	-	CASSLRGQDTQYF	TGTGCCAGCAGCTTAAGGGGCCAGGATACGCAGTATTTT
TRBJ2-1	few	TRBV7-6	-	CASSLVVQSSYNEQFF	TGTGCCAGCAGCTTAGTGGTGCAGAGCTCCTACAATGAGCAGTTCTTC
TRBJ2-1	few	TRBV20-1	-	CSARDPQRHEQFF	TGCAGTGCTAGAGATCCCCAGCGGCATGAGCAGTTCTTC
TRBJ2-3	-	TRBV5-5	-	CASSLADRQDTQYF	TGTGCCAGCAGCTTAGCGGACCGTCAAGATACGCAGTATTTT
TRBJ2-7	-	TRBV7-2	-	CASLRGALDGEQYF	TGTGCCAGCCTACGAGGGGCACTCGACGGGGAGCAGTACTTC
TRBJ1-1	few	TRBV7-9	-	CASSLSLGTEAFF	TGTGCCAGCAGCTTAAGTCTGGGAACTGAAGCTTTCTTT
TRBJ2-1	few	TRBV6-1	-	CASRRQLDYNEQFF	TGTGCCAGCAGGAGGCAGCTGGATTACAATGAGCAGTTCTTC
TRBJ2-4	few	TRBV5-1	-	CASSLWAGNSDIQYF	TGCGCCAGCAGCTTGTGGGCTGGTAATTCGGACATTCAGTACTTC
TRBJ2-6	few	TRBV5-6	-	CASSYPSRAGANVLTF	TGTGCCAGCAGCTACCCCTCGAGGGCCGGGGCCAACGTCCTGACTTTC
TRBJ2-3	-	TRBV12-3/TRBV12-4	-	CASSFPGADTQYF	TGTGCCAGCAGTTTCCCGGGGGCAGATACGCAGTATTTT
TRBJ2-7	-	TRBV30	TRBD1	CAWSRGTSYEQYF	TGTGCCTGGTCCAGGGGGACATCCTACGAGCAGTACTTC
TRBJ2-3	few	TRBV7-8	-	CASSLDSARESTDTQYF	TGTGCCAGCAGCTTAGACTCAGCCAGGGAGAGCACAGATACGCAGTATTTT
TRBJ2-7	few	TRBV2	TRBD1	CASSIDRGYEQYF	TGTGCCAGCAGTATAGACAGGGGATACGAGCAGTACTTC
TRBJ1-1	-	TRBV20-1	-	CSARDQRRGYTEAFF	TGCAGTGCTAGAGATCAGCGCAGGGGCTACACTGAAGCTTTCTTT
TRBJ2-4	few	TRBV30	-	CAWSSYENIQYF	TGTGCCTGGAGTAGCTATGAAAACATTCAGTACTTC
TRBJ2-1	-	TRBV6-1	-	CASSVQPLNNEQFF	TGTGCCAGCAGTGTACAGCCCCTTAACAATGAGCAGTTCTTC
TRBJ1-2	few	TRBV5-1	-	CASSLEGKGYTF	TGCGCCAGCAGCTTGGAAGGAAAAGGCTACACCTTC
TRBJ1-1	few	TRBV24-1	TRBD1	CATSGRTGGTNTEAFF	TGTGCCACCAGTGGCCGGACAGGGGGCACGAACACTGAAGCTTTCTTT
TRBJ2-1	-	TRBV27	TRBD2	CAGDSSGGALRDNEQFF	TGTGCCGGAGACTCTAGCGGGGGGGCTCTCAGGGACAATGAGCAGTTCTTC
TRBJ2-7	-	TRBV20-1	-	CSGRRSRDSRGNEQYF	TGCAGTGGTCGGCGCTCACGCGACTCCAGGGGAAACGAGCAGTACTTC
TRBJ1-6	-	TRBV27	-	CASSLQSSYNSPLHF	TGTGCCAGCAGTTTACAATCGTCCTATAATTCACCCCTCCACTTT
TRBJ2-1	-	TRBV3-1	-	CASSQDPRTAFYNEQFF	TGTGCCAGCAGCCAAGATCCGCGGACAGCCTTTTACAATGAGCAGTTCTTC
TRBJ2-7	few	TRBV7-2	-	CASSKAGTSTYEQYF	TGTGCCAGCAGCAAAGCCGGGACCTCAACCTACGAGCAGTACTTC
TRBJ1-5	few	TRBV20-1	-	CSARRQGNQPQHF	TGCAGTGCTAGGAGGCAGGGGAATCAGCCCCAGCATTTT
TRBJ2-1	few	TRBV24-1	-	CATSDSPPSRGAEQFF	TGTGCCACCAGTGATTCCCCTCCAAGCCGCGGGGCTGAGCAGTTCTTC
TRBJ2-7	few	TRBV4-3	TRBD2	CASSQDSGQPGGEQYF	TGCGCCAGCAGCCAAGATTCCGGACAACCGGGGGGCGAGCAGTACTTC
TRBJ1-1	-	TRBV5-1	-	CASSLKGGGSTEAFF	TGCGCCAGCAGCTTGAAGGGCGGGGGTAGTACTGAAGCTTTCTTT
TRBJ2-3	-	TRBV7-2	-	CASSFSQTDTQYF	TGTGCCAGCAGCTTTTCGCAGACAGATACGCAGTATTTT
TRBJ2-1	-	TRBV9	-	CASSALPDLGYNEQFF	TGTGCCAGCAGCGCCTTGCCGGACCTCGGGTACAATGAGCAGTTCTTC
TRBJ2-7	-	TRBV7-9	TRBD1	CASSLTDRGTWEQYF	TGTGCCAGCAGTTTAACGGACAGGGGGACCTGGGAGCAGTACTTC
TRBJ2-5	few	TRBV7-3	TRBD1	CASSVGQGETQYF	TGTGCCAGCAGCGTCGGACAGGGAGAGACCCAGTACTTC
TRBJ2-3	-	TRBV5-1	TRBD1	CASSTGGADTQYF	TGCGCCAGCTCCACAGGGGGCGCAGATACGCAGTATTTT
TRBJ2-3	-	TRBV7-6	TRBD2	CASSLALAGTGMDTQYF	TGTGCCAGCAGCTTAGCTCTAGCGGGAACGGGGATGGATACGCAGTATTTT
TRBJ2-3	-	TRBV5-1	TRBD2	CASRSSGISTDTQYF	TGCGCCAGCAGGTCTAGCGGGATTTCGACAGATACGCAGTATTTT
TRBJ1-2	few	TRBV5-1	-	CASSPGGNNYGYTF	TGCGCCAGCAGCCCCGGCGGGAATAACTATGGCTACACCTTC
TRBJ1-1	many	TRBV2	TRBD1	CASDRDSTEAFF	TGTGCCAGTGACCGGGACAGCACTGAAGCTTTCTTT
TRBJ2-7	-	TRBV5-1	TRBD2	CASSLGTSGSHEQYF	TGCGCCAGCAGCCTCGGGACTAGCGGGAGCCACGAGCAGTACTTC